The 17 T cell receptor beta chains below come from one sample, sequenced in a study of T cell responses to AZD1222 COVID-19 vaccine. Assay used: immunoSEQ multiplex PCR; TCRdb lists only in-frame clones, some missing. The table lists 100,000 to 120,000 clones, about 86% of them singletons, with about 3.3% in the top ten. The sequenced sample was peripheral blood, obtained on day 0 of AZD1222 vaccination. These receptors were taken from an adult in good health.

The genes are TRBV5-1 and TRBJ2-1, with D perhaps matching TRBD1 (6 bases). Between the trimmed V and J ends, which lost 3 bases and 3 bases, there was a span of 22 bases. Germline V CDR1 and CDR2: SGHRS, YFSETQ. The CDR3 spans 18 residues. The CDR3 DNA follows: TGCGCCAGCAGCTCCCAGGGAATTACAGGGTTAATCTACAATGAGCAGTTCTTC. Amino acid sequence: CASSSQGITGLIYNEQFF.

The chain combines TRBV5-1 with TRBJ1-6; TRBD1 agrees at 7 bases. With V trimmed by 2 bases and J by 0 bases, 8 bases remained unmatched. The CDR3 extends over 18 amino acids. The germline CDR1 and CDR2 sequences are SGHRS and YFSETQ. CDR3 sequence (DNA): TGCGCCAGCAGCTTCGGACAGGTTAAAACCTCCTATAATTCACCCCTCCACTTT. Its translation: CASSFGQVKTSYNSPLHF.

This chain links TRBV6-5 with TRBJ2-2, with 7 bases that match TRBD1. J lost 5 bases, V lost 10 bases, and 7 bases had no gene match. The CDR3 covers 13 residues. Looked up from germline, CDR1 is MNHEY and CDR2 is SVGAGI. Here the CDR3 reads CATRQGPTGELFF. The CDR3 DNA sequence: TGTGCCACCAGACAGGGACCTACCGGGGAGCTGTTTTTT.

The V gene is TRBV7-9, the J gene TRBJ1-2; D is perhaps TRBD1 (6 bases). Germline assignment: CDR1 SEHNR and CDR2 FQNEAQ (reference sequence). Trimming left V 5 bases short and J 2 bases short, with 15 bases between. This CDR3 is 15 amino acids long. The CDR3: CASSEGGQGNYGYTF. Here the CDR3 DNA reads TGTGCCAGCAGCGAAGGTGGTCAGGGGAACTATGGCTACACCTTC.

This chain uses TRBV24-1 with TRBJ1-3; no reliable D call. This CDR3 has 15 amino acids. V lost 3 bases and J 0 bases, leaving 8 bases between the germline ends. CDR1 is KGHDR, CDR2 SFDVKD, per germline. CDR3 in amino acids: CATSDGSDSGNTIYF. The CDR3 DNA follows: TGTGCCACCAGTGATGGGTCAGACTCTGGAAACACCATATATTTT.

The rearrangement joins TRBV2 to TRBJ2-5; 10 bases match TRBD1. There are 15 residues in the CDR3. With 6 bases clipped from V and 4 bases from J, the junction kept 8 bases outside the gene matches. Germline V gives CDR1 SNHLY, CDR2 FYNNEI. The DNA for the CDR3 is TGTGCCAGCAGCAGGGACAGGGGTAGGGTAGAGACCCAGTACTTC. Translation gives CASSRDRGRVETQYF.

As regards this clone: The sample has other DNA sequences that encode this CDR3 too. The chain carries TRBV18 and TRBJ2-7; D call uncertain. The CDR3 has 12 amino acids. Germline V CDR1 and CDR2: KGHSH, LQKENI. The V and J ends lost 0 bases and 4 bases respectively, with 4 bases between them. The CDR3 reads CASSPPGYEQYF. CDR3 nucleotides: TGTGCCAGCTCACCACCCGGTTACGAGCAGTACTTC.

This clone has only one observation. V usage is TRBV30 and J usage is TRBJ1-6, with TRBD1 matching over 9 bases. In germline, CDR1 is GTSNPN, CDR2 SVGIG (reference sequence). CDR3 length equals 15 residues. Trimming at V came to 2 bases and at J to 8 bases, leaving 7 bases not matched to a gene. CDR3 sequence reads: CAWSLQGALDSPLHF. CDR3 nucleotide sequence: TGTGCCTGGAGTCTACAGGGGGCGTTAGATTCACCCCTCCACTTT. Drawing the rest from reference TRBV30 and TRBJ1-6, the complete variable domain is SQTIHQWPATLVQPVGSPLSLECTVEGTSNPNLYWYRQAAGRGLQLLFYSVGIGQISSEVPQNLSASRPQDRQFILSSKKLLLSDSGFYLCAWSLQGALDSPLHFGNGTRLTVT.

This clone was picked up a small number of times. The chain recombines TRBV4-1 with TRBJ1-4; maybe TRBD1 (6 bases). CDR1 and CDR2 from the germline V gene are MGHRA and YSYEKL. This CDR3 is built from 18 residues. V was cut by 2 bases and J by 4 bases, with 20 bases left in between. The CDR3 DNA reads TGCGCCAGCAGCCAACCTGGCCGAAACAGGGATCATAATGAAAAACTGTTTTTT. Translated: CASSQPGRNRDHNEKLFF.

The chain carries TRBV27 and TRBJ1-5; tentative D call: TRBD1 (5 bases). The length of the CDR3 is 15 residues. Germline CDR1 is MNHEY and CDR2 is SMNVEV (reference sequence). V shed 3 bases and J shed 7 bases, with 16 bases lying between them. CDR3 DNA: TGTGCCAGCAGTTTCGGGGACCTCCGAAGCCAGCCCCAGCATTTT. Translation gives CASSFGDLRSQPQHF.

The V call is TRBV7-2, the J call TRBJ1-5; 7 nucleotides agree with TRBD1. V shed 1 base, J shed 2 bases, and the junction held 2 bases outside the gene matches. From germline, CDR1 is SGHTA and CDR2 FQGNSA. The CDR3 covers 15 residues. CDR3 amino acids: CASSLDRGGNQPQHF. In DNA form, the CDR3 reads TGTGCCAGCAGCTTAGACAGGGGTGGCAATCAGCCCCAGCATTTT.

The rearrangement joins TRBV5-4 to TRBJ2-7; D is unresolved. Germline V gene sequence: CDR1 SGHNT, CDR2 YYREEE (reference sequence). The CDR3 spans 13 residues. The V and J ends lost 2 bases and 6 bases respectively, with 12 bases between them. The CDR3 nucleotides read TGTGCCAGCAGCTTAATAGGCTATTTCGAGCAGTACTTC. Protein: CASSLIGYFEQYF.

The J gene is TRBJ2-5, the V gene TRBV27, with D possibly TRBD1 on 6 matching bases. V dropped 4 bases and J dropped 4 bases, with 16 bases sitting between them. Germline V gene sequence: CDR1 MNHEY, CDR2 SMNVEV (reference sequence). This CDR3 spans 15 amino acids. CDR3 DNA sequence: TGTGCCAGCAGTTCGAACAGGGTTGGGGGAGAGACCCAGTACTTC. This codes for CASSSNRVGGETQYF.

This chain uses TRBV5-4 with TRBJ1-2; D possibly corresponds to TRBD1 (6 bases). V gave up 2 bases and J gave up 3 bases, with 8 bases separating them. The germline V gene encodes CDR1 SGHNT and CDR2 YYREEE (reference sequence). The CDR3 length is 13 residues. CDR3 nucleotide sequence: TGTGCCAGCAGCTTAACAGGGTACTATGGCTACACCTTC. Translated: CASSLTGYYGYTF.

The chain recombines TRBV7-3 with TRBJ1-2; a weak D match, TRBD1 (5 bases). Germline V CDR1 and CDR2: SGHTA, FQGTGA. The CDR3 has 15 amino acids. V gave up 5 bases and J gave up 3 bases, with 16 bases separating them. Written as DNA, the CDR3 is TGTGCCAGCAGCCTCCTTCCGGGACTGTACTATGGCTACACCTTC. The encoded protein is CASSLLPGLYYGYTF.

The chain joins TRBV3-1 (or the pseudogene TRBV3-2) to TRBJ2-5; 13 bases are shared with TRBD2. J lost 4 bases, V lost 2 bases, and 7 bases had no gene match. Per the germline V gene, CDR1 is LGHDT and CDR2 is YNNKEL (reference sequence). There are 17 residues in the CDR3. The CDR3 is CASSQLQLAGGRETQYF. The DNA for the CDR3 is TGTGCCAGCAGCCAATTACAACTAGCGGGGGGGCGAGAGACCCAGTACTTC.

V and J are TRBV28 and TRBJ2-1; 9 nucleotides match TRBD2. The germline V gene has CDR1 MDHEN and CDR2 SYDVKM. This CDR3 contains 14 residues. Unmatched junction bases numbered 11, after V lost 8 bases and J lost 9 bases. The CDR3, as DNA: TGTGCCAGCGGGGGGACTAGCACCAAGGGTGAGCAGTTCTTC. This codes for CASGGTSTKGEQFF. The complete variable domain, with remaining parts taken from reference TRBV28 and TRBJ2-1, reads DVKVTQSSRYLVKRTGEKVFLECVQDMDHENMFWYRQDPGLGLRLIYFSYDVKMKEKGDIPEGYSVSREKKERFSLILESASTNQTSMYLCASGGTSTKGEQFFGPGTRLTVL.